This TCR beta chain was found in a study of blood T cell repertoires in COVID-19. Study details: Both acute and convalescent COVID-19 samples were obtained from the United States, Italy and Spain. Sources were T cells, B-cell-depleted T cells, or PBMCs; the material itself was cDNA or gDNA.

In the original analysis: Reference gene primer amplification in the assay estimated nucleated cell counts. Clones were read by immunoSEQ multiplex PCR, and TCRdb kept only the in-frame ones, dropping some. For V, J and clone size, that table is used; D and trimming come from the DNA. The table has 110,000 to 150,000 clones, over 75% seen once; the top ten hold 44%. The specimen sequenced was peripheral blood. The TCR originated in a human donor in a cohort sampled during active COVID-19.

CDR3 protein: CASSFEISGGDTQYF. Here the CDR3 DNA reads TGTGCCAGCAGTTTCGAGATTAGCGGGGGGGATACGCAGTATTTT. V is TRBV27 and J is TRBJ2-3; TRBD2 matches at 10 bases. J lost 6 bases, V lost 3 bases, and 6 bases had no gene match. In germline, CDR1 is MNHEY, CDR2 SMNVEV (reference sequence). The CDR3 contains 15 residues.